The source of this T cell receptor (beta chain) is a study of cytomegalovirus exposure and HLA in healthy donors. The study's findings and limits: The HLA-A and HLA-B alleles of most subjects were reportedly predicted accurately from TCR beta sequences.

The V end lost 3 bases, the J end lost 1 base, and 9 bases lay between the germline ends. Germline values: CDR1 MNHEY, CDR2 SVGAGI. The CDR3 totals 14 residues. With respect to this clone: The antigen is unknown.

Amplification used 60 Vbeta primers and 13 Jbeta primers. The protocol was immunoSEQ multiplex PCR, while the TCRdb copy is restricted to in-frame clones and leaves out a portion. The sample has over 150,000 clones; around 88% are singletons. The receptor was derived from a woman in her 30s in good health and CMV-seronegative. This chain joins TRBV6-5 and TRBJ1-1; D gene unclear. Sequences were obtained from PBMCs. The CDR3 coding sequence is TGTGCCAGCAGTTATGACTCCCCGAACACTGAAGCTTTCTTT. Translating it yields CASSYDSPNTEAFF.